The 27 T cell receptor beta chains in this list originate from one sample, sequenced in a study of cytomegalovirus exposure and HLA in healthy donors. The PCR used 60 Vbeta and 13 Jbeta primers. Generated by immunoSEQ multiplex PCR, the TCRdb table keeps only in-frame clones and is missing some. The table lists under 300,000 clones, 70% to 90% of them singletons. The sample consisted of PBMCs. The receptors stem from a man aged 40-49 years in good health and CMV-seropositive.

The CDR3 coding sequence is TGTGCCAGCAGCTTGGGCAGGGGCGGGGGAGAGACCCAGTACTTC. This encodes CASSLGRGGGETQYF. The chain uses TRBV5-6 and TRBJ2-5, with D possibly being TRBD2 (7 bases). This CDR3 region has 15 residues. Germline V gene lookup returns CDR1 SGHDT and CDR2 YYEEEE. V gave up 0 bases and J gave up 4 bases, with 13 bases separating them.

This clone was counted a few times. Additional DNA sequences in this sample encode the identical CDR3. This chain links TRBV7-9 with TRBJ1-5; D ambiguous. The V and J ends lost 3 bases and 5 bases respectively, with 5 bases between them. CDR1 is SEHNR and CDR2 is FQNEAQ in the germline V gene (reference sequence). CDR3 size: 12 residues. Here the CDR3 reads CASSFGDQPQHF. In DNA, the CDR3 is TGTGCCAGCAGCTTCGGGGATCAGCCCCAGCATTTT.

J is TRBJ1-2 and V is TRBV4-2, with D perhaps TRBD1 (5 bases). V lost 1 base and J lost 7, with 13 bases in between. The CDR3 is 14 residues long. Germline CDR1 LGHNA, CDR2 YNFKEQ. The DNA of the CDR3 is TGTGCCAGCAGCCAAGGCGGCCAGGGCGGTGGCTACACCTTC. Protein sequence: CASSQGGQGGGYTF.

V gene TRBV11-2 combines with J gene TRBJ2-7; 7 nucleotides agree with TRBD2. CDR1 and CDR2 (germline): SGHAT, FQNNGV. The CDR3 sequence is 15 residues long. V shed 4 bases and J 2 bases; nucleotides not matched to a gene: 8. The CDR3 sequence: CASSSAGASPYEQYF. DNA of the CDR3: TGTGCCAGCAGCTCCGCGGGAGCGTCCCCCTACGAGCAGTACTTC.

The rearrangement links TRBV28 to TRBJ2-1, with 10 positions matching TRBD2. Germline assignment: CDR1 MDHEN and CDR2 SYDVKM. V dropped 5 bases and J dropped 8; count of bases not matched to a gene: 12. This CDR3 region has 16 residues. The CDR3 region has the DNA TGTGCCAGCAGTCCCGCCCCTAGCGGGAGAAGGGATGAGCAGTTCTTC. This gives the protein CASSPAPSGRRDEQFF.

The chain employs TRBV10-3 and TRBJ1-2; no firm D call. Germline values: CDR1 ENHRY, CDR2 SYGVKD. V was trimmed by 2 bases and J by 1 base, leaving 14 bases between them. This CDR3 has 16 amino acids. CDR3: CAISEIDTEDNYGYTF. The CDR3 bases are TGTGCCATCAGTGAGATTGACACGGAAGATAACTATGGCTACACCTTC.

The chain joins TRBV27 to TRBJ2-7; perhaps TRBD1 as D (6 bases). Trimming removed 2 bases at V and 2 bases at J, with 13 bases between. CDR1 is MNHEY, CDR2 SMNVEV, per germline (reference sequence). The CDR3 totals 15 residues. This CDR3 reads CASSLIPGQTYEQYF. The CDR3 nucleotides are TGTGCCAGCAGTTTAATTCCCGGACAGACCTACGAGCAGTACTTC.

CDR3 coding DNA: TGCGCCAGCAGCGCCCTGGCGGGGAACACTGAAGCTTTCTTT. It yields the protein CASSALAGNTEAFF. The chain employs TRBV5-1 and TRBJ1-1, with no clear D. The CDR3 covers 14 residues. V lost 4 bases, J lost 1 base, and 11 bases lay in between. Per the germline V gene, CDR1 is SGHRS and CDR2 is YFSETQ.

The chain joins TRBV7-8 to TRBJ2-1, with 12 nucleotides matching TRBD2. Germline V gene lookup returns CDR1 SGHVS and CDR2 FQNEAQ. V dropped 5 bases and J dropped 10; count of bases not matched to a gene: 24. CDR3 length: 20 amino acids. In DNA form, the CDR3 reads TGTGCCAGCAGCCCAGCGGACTTTCTAGCGGGAGGGGTCCGGGGAGTCGAGCAGTTCTTC. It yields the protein CASSPADFLAGGVRGVEQFF.

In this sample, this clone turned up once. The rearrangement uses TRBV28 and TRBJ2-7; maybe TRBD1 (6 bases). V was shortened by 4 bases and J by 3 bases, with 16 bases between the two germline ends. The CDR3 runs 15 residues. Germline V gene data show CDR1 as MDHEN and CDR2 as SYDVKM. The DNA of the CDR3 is TGTGCCAGCAGTTCGTATACTGGCAGGGGCTACGAGCAGTACTTC. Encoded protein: CASSSYTGRGYEQYF.

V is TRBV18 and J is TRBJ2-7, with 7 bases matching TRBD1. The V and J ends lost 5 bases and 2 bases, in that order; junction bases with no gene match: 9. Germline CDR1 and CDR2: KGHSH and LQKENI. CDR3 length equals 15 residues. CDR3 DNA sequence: TGTGCCAGCTCAATAGGGGGCACGGTAGCCTACGAGCAGTACTTC. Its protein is CASSIGGTVAYEQYF.

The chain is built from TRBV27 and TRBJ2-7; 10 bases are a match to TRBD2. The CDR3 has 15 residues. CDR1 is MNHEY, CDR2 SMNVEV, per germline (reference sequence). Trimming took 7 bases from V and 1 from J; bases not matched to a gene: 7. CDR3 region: CASIPGLAASYEQYF. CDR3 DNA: TGTGCCAGCATCCCCGGACTAGCGGCTTCCTACGAGCAGTACTTC.

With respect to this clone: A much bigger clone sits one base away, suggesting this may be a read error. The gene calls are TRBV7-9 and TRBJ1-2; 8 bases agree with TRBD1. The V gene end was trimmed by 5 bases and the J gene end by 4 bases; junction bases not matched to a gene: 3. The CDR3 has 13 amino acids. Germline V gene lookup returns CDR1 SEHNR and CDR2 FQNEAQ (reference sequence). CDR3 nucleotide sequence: TGTGCCAGCAGCGCCGGGACAGGCTATGGCTACACCTTC. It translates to CASSAGTGYGYTF.

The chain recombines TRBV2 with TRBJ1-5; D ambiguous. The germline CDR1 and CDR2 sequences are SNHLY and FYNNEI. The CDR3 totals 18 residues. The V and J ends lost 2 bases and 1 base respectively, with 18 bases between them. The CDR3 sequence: CASSELRGIGRSNQPQHF. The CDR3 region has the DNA TGTGCCAGCAGTGAATTGAGAGGGATTGGAAGGAGCAATCAGCCCCAGCATTTT.

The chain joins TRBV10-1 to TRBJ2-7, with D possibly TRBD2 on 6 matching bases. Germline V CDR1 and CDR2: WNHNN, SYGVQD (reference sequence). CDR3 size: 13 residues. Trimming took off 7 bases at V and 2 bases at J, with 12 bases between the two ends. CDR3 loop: CASNRDLTYEQYF. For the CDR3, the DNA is TGCGCCAGCAACCGGGACTTAACCTACGAGCAGTACTTC.

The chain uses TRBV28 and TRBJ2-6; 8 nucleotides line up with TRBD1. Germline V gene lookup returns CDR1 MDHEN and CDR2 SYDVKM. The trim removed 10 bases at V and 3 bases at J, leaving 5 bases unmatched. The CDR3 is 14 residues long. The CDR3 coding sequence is TGTGCCACCCAGGGGGCTGGTGGGGCCAACGTCCTGACTTTC. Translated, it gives CATQGAGGANVLTF.

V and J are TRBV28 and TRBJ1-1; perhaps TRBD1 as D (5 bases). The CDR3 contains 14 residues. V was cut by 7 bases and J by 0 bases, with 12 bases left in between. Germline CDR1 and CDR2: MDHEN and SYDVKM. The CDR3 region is CASTPDRLNTEAFF. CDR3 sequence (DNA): TGTGCCAGCACCCCAGACAGACTGAACACTGAAGCTTTCTTT.

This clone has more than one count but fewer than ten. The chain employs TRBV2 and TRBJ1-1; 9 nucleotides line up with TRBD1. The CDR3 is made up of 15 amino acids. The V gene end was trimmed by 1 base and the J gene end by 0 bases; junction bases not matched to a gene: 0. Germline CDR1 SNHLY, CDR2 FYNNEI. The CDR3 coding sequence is TGTGCCAGCAGTGAAGGACAGGGGGTGAACACTGAAGCTTTCTTT. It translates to CASSEGQGVNTEAFF.

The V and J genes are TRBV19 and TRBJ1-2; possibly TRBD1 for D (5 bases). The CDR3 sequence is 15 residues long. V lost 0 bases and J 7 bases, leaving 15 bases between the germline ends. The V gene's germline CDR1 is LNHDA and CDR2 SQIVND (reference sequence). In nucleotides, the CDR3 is TGTGCCAGTAGTATAGATGTATCCCAGGGAGGTGGCTACACCTTC. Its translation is CASSIDVSQGGGYTF.

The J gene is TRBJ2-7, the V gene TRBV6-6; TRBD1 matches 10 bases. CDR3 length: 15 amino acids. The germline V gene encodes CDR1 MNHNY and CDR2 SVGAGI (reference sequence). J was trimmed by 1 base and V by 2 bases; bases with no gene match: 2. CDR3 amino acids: CASSYGTGESYEQYF. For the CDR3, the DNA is TGTGCCAGCAGTTACGGGACAGGGGAATCCTACGAGCAGTACTTC.

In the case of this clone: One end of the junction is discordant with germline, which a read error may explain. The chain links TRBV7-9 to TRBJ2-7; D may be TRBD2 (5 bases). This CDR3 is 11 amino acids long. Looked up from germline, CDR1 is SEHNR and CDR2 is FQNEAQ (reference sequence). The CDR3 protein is CSSSLRDEQYF. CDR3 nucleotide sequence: TGTTCCAGCAGCTTGAGGGACGAGCAGTACTTC.

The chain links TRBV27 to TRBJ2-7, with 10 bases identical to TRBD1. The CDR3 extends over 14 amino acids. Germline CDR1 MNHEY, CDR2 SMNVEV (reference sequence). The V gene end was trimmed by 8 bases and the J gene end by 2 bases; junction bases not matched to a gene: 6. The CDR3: CASGTGTGAYEQYF. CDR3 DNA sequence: TGTGCCAGCGGCACCGGGACAGGGGCCTACGAGCAGTACTTC.

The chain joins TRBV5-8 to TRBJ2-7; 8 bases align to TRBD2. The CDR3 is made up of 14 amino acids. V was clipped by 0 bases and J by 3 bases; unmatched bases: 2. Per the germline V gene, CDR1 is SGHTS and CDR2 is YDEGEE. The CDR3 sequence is CASSLVSGGYEQYF. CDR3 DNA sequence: TGTGCCAGCAGCTTGGTCAGCGGGGGCTACGAGCAGTACTTC.

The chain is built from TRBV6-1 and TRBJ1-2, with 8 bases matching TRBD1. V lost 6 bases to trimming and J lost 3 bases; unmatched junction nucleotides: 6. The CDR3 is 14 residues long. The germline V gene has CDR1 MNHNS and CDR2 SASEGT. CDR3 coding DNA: TGTGCCAGCAGCAGGACAGGGAGTGACTATGGCTACACCTTC. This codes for CASSRTGSDYGYTF.

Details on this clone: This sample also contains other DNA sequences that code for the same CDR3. CDR3 nucleotide sequence: TGTGCCAGCAGCGGAAGACAGGGATCCTACGAGCAGTACTTC. Residues: CASSGRQGSYEQYF. The chain recombines TRBV9 with TRBJ2-7; 7 bases are shared with TRBD1. From germline, CDR1 is SGDLS and CDR2 YYNGEE. The V and J ends lost 3 bases and 1 base, in that order; junction bases with no gene match: 4. This CDR3 has 14 amino acids.

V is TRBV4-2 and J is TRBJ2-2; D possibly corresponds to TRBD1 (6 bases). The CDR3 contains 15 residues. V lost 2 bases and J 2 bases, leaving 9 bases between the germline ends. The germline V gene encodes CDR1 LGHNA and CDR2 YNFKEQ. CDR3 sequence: CASSQRQVNTGELFF. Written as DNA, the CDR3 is TGTGCCAGCAGCCAACGACAGGTTAACACCGGGGAGCTGTTTTTT.

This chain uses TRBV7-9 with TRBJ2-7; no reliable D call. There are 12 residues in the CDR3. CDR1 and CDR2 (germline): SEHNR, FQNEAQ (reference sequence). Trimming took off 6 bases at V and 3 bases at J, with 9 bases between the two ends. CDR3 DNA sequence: TGTGCCAGCAGTTTTACACACTACGAGCAGTACTTC. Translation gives CASSFTHYEQYF.